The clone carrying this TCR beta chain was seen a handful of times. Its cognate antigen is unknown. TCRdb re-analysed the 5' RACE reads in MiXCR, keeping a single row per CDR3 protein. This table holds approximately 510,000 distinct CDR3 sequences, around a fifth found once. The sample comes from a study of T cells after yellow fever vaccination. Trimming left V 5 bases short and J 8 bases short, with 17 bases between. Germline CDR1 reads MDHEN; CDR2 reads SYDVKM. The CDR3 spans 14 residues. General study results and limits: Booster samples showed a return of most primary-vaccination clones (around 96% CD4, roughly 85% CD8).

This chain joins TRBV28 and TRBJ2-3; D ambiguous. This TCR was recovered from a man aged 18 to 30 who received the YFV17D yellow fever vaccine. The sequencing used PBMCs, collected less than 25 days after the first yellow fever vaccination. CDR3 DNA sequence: TGTGCCAGCAGTCTGATGATACCCGGCGGTACGCAGTATTTT. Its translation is CASSLMIPGGTQYF.